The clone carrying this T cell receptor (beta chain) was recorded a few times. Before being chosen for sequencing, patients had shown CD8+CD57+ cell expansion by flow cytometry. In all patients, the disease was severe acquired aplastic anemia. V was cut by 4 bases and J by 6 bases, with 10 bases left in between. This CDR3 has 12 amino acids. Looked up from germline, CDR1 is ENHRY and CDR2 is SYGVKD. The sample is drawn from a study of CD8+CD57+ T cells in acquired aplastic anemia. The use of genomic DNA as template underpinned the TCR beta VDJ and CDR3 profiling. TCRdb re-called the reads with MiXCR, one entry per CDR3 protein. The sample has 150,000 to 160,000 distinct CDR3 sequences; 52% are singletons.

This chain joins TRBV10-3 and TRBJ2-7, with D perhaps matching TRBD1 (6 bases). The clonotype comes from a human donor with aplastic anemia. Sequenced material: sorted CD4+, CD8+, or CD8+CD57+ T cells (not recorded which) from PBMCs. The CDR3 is CAISAQGGEQYF. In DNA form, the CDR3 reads TGTGCCATCAGTGCGCAAGGGGGCGAGCAGTACTTC.